The 22 T cell receptor beta chains reported below all come from one sample, sequenced in a study of T-cell memory formation after mild COVID-19. TCRdb reprocessed the 5' RACE reads via MiXCR and lists one record per CDR3 protein. Altogether some 490,000 distinct CDR3 sequences are present, about 20% being singletons, with the ten largest covering approximately 13%. The specimen sequenced was PBMCs or a T cell subset sorted from them (not recorded which). The source of these receptors is an adult woman who had mild COVID-19 (a few samples of this study predate the infection). Cell type and time point are not known.

This clonotype was recorded at least ten times. The gene calls are TRBV12-3 or TRBV12-4 and TRBJ2-7, with D maybe TRBD2 (6 bases). This CDR3 has 11 residues. V shed 5 bases and J shed 7 bases, with 9 bases lying between them. CDR3 nucleotide sequence: TGTGCCAGCAGTCCCGCGGGGGAGCAGTACTTC. The encoded protein is CASSPAGEQYF.

CDR3 in amino acids: CSASDSLSTDTQYF. CDR3 DNA: TGCAGTGCCTCGGACTCACTTAGCACAGATACGCAGTATTTT. V usage is TRBV20-1 and J usage is TRBJ2-3; possible D gene TRBD2, 5 bases. This CDR3 comprises 14 residues. V was clipped by 6 bases and J by 0 bases, with 13 bases between them. CDR1 and CDR2 from the germline V gene are DFQATT and SNEGSKA (reference sequence).

V and J are TRBV29-1 and TRBJ2-3; no firm D call. The V gene's germline CDR1 is SQVTM and CDR2 ANQGSEA. V lost 3 bases to trimming and J lost 5 bases, with 12 bases between them. There are 13 residues in the CDR3. DNA for the CDR3: TGCAGCGTTGATAACGGCCTGGGAGATACGCAGTATTTT. Its translation: CSVDNGLGDTQYF.

The rearrangement joins TRBV6-5 to TRBJ2-7; TRBD1 aligns across 11 bases. The CDR3 contains 16 residues. The ends lost 7 bases at V and 3 bases at J; junction bases unmatched: 11. Germline V gene lookup returns CDR1 MNHEY and CDR2 SVGAGI. CDR3: CASTGSLGTGGYEQYF. In nucleotides, the CDR3 is TGTGCCAGCACGGGGTCCCTGGGGACAGGGGGCTACGAGCAGTACTTC.

The sample holds a few counts of this clonotype. The V call is TRBV3-1, the J call TRBJ1-1, with 7 positions matching TRBD1. The CDR3 loop spans 13 amino acids. The trim removed 4 bases at V and 12 bases at J, leaving 11 bases unmatched. Germline lookup yields CDR1 LGHDT and CDR2 YNNKEL (reference sequence). The CDR3 is CASSRGTVTKPFF. CDR3 nucleotides: TGTGCCAGCAGCCGAGGGACAGTAACGAAACCTTTCTTT.

The chain has TRBV4-2 and TRBJ2-3, with 12 bases identical to TRBD2. There are 18 residues in the CDR3. The junction had 10 bases not matched to a gene; V was cut back by 1 base and J by 5 bases. The germline CDR1 and CDR2 sequences are LGHNA and YNFKEQ. CDR3 DNA sequence: TGTGCCAGCAGCCAAGTTGGACTAGCGGGACTCTCAGGAGATACGCAGTATTTT. Amino acids: CASSQVGLAGLSGDTQYF.

The rearrangement uses TRBV5-1 and TRBJ1-2; no firm D call. The CDR3 totals 13 residues. Germline loops: CDR1 SGHRS, CDR2 YFSETQ. Deletions cut 4 bases from V and 6 bases from J, with 13 bases between. CDR3 region: CASSGRFIDGYTF. CDR3 nucleotide sequence: TGCGCCAGCAGCGGACGCTTTATCGATGGCTACACCTTC.

This chain connects TRBV7-3 to TRBJ2-2; 8 bases are shared with TRBD2. The germline V gene encodes CDR1 SGHTA and CDR2 FQGTGA. The V gene end was trimmed by 4 bases and the J gene end by 0 bases; junction bases not matched to a gene: 4. The CDR3 runs to 16 residues. The CDR3 sequence is CASSSYGGANTGELFF. The CDR3, as DNA: TGTGCCAGCAGCTCGTACGGGGGGGCGAACACCGGGGAGCTGTTTTTT.

This clonotype was observed a handful of times. The chain links TRBV3-1 to TRBJ2-5; D gene uncertain. This CDR3 contains 16 residues. Germline loops: CDR1 LGHDT, CDR2 YNNKEL (reference sequence). V lost 1 base to trimming and J lost 5 bases, with 17 bases between them. Here the CDR3 reads CASSQAPLYQKETQYF. CDR3 nucleotide sequence: TGTGCCAGCAGCCAAGCGCCCCTCTACCAGAAGGAGACCCAGTACTTC.

The V gene is TRBV5-6, the J gene TRBJ1-1; TRBD1 is a possible D gene (5 bases). The V gene lost 1 base and the J gene lost 1 base, with 8 bases spanning the gap. This CDR3 is 14 amino acids long. Germline loops: CDR1 SGHDT, CDR2 YYEEEE. CDR3 nucleotides: TGTGCCAGCAGCTTGCGAGACAGGAACACTGAAGCTTTCTTT. Encoded protein: CASSLRDRNTEAFF. Full variable domain (rest looked up from reference TRBV5-6 and TRBJ1-1): DAGVTQSPTHLIKTRGQQVTLRCSPKSGHDTVSWYQQALGQGPQFIFQYYEEEERQRGNFPDRFSGHQFPNYSSELNVNALLLGDSALYLCASSLRDRNTEAFFGQGTRLTVV.

The chain recombines TRBV7-9 with TRBJ1-5; weak D call: TRBD1 (6 bases). The germline V gene has CDR1 SEHNR and CDR2 FQNEAQ (reference sequence). This CDR3 comprises 16 residues. Trimming left V 1 base short and J 4 bases short, with 14 bases between. DNA for the CDR3: TGTGCCAGCAGCTTAGAGAAGGGGGGTTTAAATCAGCCCCAGCATTTT. Translating gives CASSLEKGGLNQPQHF.

This clonotype was seen more than once but under ten times. The chain couples TRBV24-1 to TRBJ2-1, with 10 bases that match TRBD2. The CDR3 runs to 17 residues. Germline V gene sequence: CDR1 KGHDR, CDR2 SFDVKD. With 2 bases clipped from V and 0 bases from J, the junction kept 3 bases outside the gene matches. This CDR3 is CATSDYPSGSSYNEQFF. Written as DNA, the CDR3 is TGTGCCACCAGTGATTATCCTAGCGGGAGCTCCTACAATGAGCAGTTCTTC.

The chain combines TRBV24-1 with TRBJ1-4; TRBD1 matches at 9 bases. The CDR3 covers 15 residues. Germline V gene sequence: CDR1 KGHDR, CDR2 SFDVKD. Trimming took 5 bases from V and 7 from J; bases not matched to a gene: 7. In nucleotides, the CDR3 is TGTGCCACCAGTGCCCACGGGACAGGGAGTGAAAAACTGTTTTTT. Protein: CATSAHGTGSEKLFF.

This chain connects TRBV29-1 to TRBJ2-7; no clear D gene. The CDR3 consists of 11 residues. Germline CDR1 SQVTM, CDR2 ANQGSEA. Between the trimmed V and J ends, which lost 0 bases and 2 bases, there was a span of 2 bases. The DNA of the CDR3 is TGCAGCGTTGAAGACCCCTACGAGCAGTACTTC. Translating gives CSVEDPYEQYF.

The V and J genes are TRBV20-1 and TRBJ2-5; 9 positions agree with TRBD2. CDR1 and CDR2 (germline): DFQATT, SNEGSKA (reference sequence). The J segment lost 4 bases and the V segment lost 6 bases, leaving 9 bases of the junction unmatched. The CDR3 totals 14 residues. Written as DNA, the CDR3 is TGCAGTGCGCCCCCGGTGGGACTAGCAGAGACCCAGTACTTC. Amino acid sequence: CSAPPVGLAETQYF.

This clonotype turned up a few times. This chain uses TRBV2 with TRBJ1-1, with TRBD1 matching 9 bases. V dropped 7 bases and J dropped 3; count of bases not matched to a gene: 6. CDR3 length: 14 amino acids. The germline V gene has CDR1 SNHLY and CDR2 FYNNEI. The CDR3 DNA follows: TGTGCCAGCAACCTAGGGGACAGGGACACTGAAGCTTTCTTT. Amino acid sequence: CASNLGDRDTEAFF.

The V and J genes are TRBV20-1 and TRBJ2-1; no clear D. The germline V gene encodes CDR1 DFQATT and CDR2 SNEGSKA (reference sequence). The CDR3 spans 15 residues. V was clipped by 1 base and J by 5 bases, with 15 bases between them. Here the CDR3 reads CSARADTGRNNEQFF. The CDR3 region has the DNA TGCAGTGCTAGAGCCGACACCGGAAGGAACAATGAGCAGTTCTTC.

This clonotype was counted between two and nine times. J is TRBJ2-1 and V is TRBV29-1; TRBD2 matches 9 bases. The CDR3 runs to 13 residues. Germline V gives CDR1 SQVTM, CDR2 ANQGSEA. Trimming cost V 2 bases and J 14 bases; bases outside gene matches: 10. CDR3 in DNA: TGCAGCGTTGAATCGCGGGGGGGTCAAAGGAAGTTCTTC. Protein sequence: CSVESRGGQRKFF.

The sample holds a few counts of this clonotype. CDR3 sequence (DNA): TGTGCCAGCAGCCAAGATATGAACAACTACGAGCAGTACTTC. It yields the protein CASSQDMNNYEQYF. The chain employs TRBV3-1 and TRBJ2-7; D remains ambiguous. The germline V and J ends were trimmed by 0 bases and 3 bases, with 9 bases remaining between them. In germline, CDR1 is LGHDT, CDR2 YNNKEL (reference sequence). The CDR3 totals 14 residues.

This rearrangement joins TRBV7-9 to TRBJ1-1; unclear D gene. Germline V gene lookup returns CDR1 SEHNR and CDR2 FQNEAQ (reference sequence). The CDR3 contains 13 residues. Trimming stripped 7 bases from V and 1 base from J, with 10 bases between. CDR3 amino acids: CASTGTPNTEAFF. The CDR3 DNA reads TGTGCCAGCACAGGAACCCCGAACACTGAAGCTTTCTTT.

In its sample, this clonotype was seen a few times. CDR3 protein: CASSTSGIVVYNEQFF. The CDR3 DNA reads TGTGCCAGCAGCACTAGCGGGATTGTTGTCTACAATGAGCAGTTCTTC. The chain links TRBV7-2 to TRBJ2-1; 10 positions agree with TRBD2. Per germline, CDR1 SGHTA and CDR2 FQGNSA. The CDR3 has 16 amino acids. V trimming: 5 bases; J trimming: 3 bases; junction bases outside the gene matches: 7.

This clonotype was counted a few times. The CDR3 nucleotides are TGTGCCACCAGTGAGCTAGGAGCGAAAGGGCAGTTCTTC. It is translated as CATSELGAKGQFF. The rearrangement joins TRBV24-1 to TRBJ2-1; D ambiguous. Trimming left V 4 bases short and J 12 bases short, with 15 bases between. In germline, CDR1 is KGHDR, CDR2 SFDVKD. CDR3 length: 13 residues.